The subject of this entry is one TCR beta chain. Its antigen specificity is not known. No much larger clonotype is one base removed from it; base qualities were not supplied. The cohort was made up of roughly 670 healthy bone marrow donors. At the time of sampling, every cohort member was nominally healthy, though immune exposures that went unrecorded were likely present. The donor was CMV seropositive and was included in the group of some 290 seropositive cohort members. A peripheral blood sample was collected from each donor, and TCR beta sequencing was performed on peripheral blood mononuclear cells. The Qiagen DNeasy Blood Extraction Kit was used to extract genomic DNA from the blood cell samples. Library creation used the immunoSEQ multiplex PCR assay. A mixture of 60 forward primers for TCR Vbeta segments and 13 reverse primers for TCR Jbeta segments was used in the multiplex PCR. The CDR3 region of rearranged TCR beta genes was amplified from genomic DNA with a multiplex PCR assay. The amplified TCR beta libraries were sequenced on the Illumina HiSeq System as 87-base-pair reads. Processing in the source paper ran as follows. A later analysis counted some 74 million unique TCR beta chains across the 550 to 700 repertoires, and 10 million to 11 million of these chains were shared by at least two donors. Raw reads were error-corrected and collapsed into unique sequences by a nearest-neighbor algorithm in which closely related sequences were merged to remove PCR and sequencing errors. Alignment of CDR3 sequences to IMGT reference sequences was used to assign V, D and J gene segments. For a sequence to be retained, a match of at least six nucleotides to both a V gene segment and a J gene segment was required. A rearrangement was called productive if the CDR3 had no stop codons and remained in frame with V and J, and every other rearrangement was called non-productive. CDR3 was defined by IMGT convention, running from the second conserved V-encoded cysteine to the conserved J-encoded phenylalanine. Sequences without an unambiguous match to a single V gene segment were excluded from the earlier analysis of almost 600 of the donors. An earlier analysis of roughly 590 of the donors called V segments functional above 56.7% productive rearrangements and segregating when the between-donor standard deviation exceeded 5%. To diagnose cytomegalovirus status from the catalog of TCR beta chain sequences, a statistical classification framework was built. In a later analysis, TCR nucleotide sequences were compared against IMGT/GENE-DB human TR gene sequences so that V and J genes could be assigned. In a later analysis, CDR3 sequences and most-parsimonious VDJ recombination scenarios were assigned using the TCRdist pipeline. In a later analysis, each TCR beta chain was defined by its CDR3 amino acid sequence together with its V-gene family, and reads without a unique V-gene family were excluded. A later analysis removed roughly 590 highly shared, low-generation-probability nucleotide sequences to deal with suspected cross-contamination and a sequencing artifact. In a later analysis, a clonal expansion index was calculated for each public chain from normalized within-repertoire ranks of inferred template counts. A later analysis computed generation probabilities with a VDJ recombination model fitted to out-of-frame rearrangements, and checked the results against IGoR. Hypergeometric tests were used in a later analysis to score TCR-TCR, TCR-HLA and TCR-CMV co-occurrence, with a repertoire-size bias correction applied to the TCR pairs. To estimate false discovery rates, a later analysis permuted the HLA or CMV assignments 20 times. In a later analysis, co-occurring TCRs were grouped using DBSCAN, and TCRdist sequence similarity was added for clustering within HLA-allele-positive subsets. Co-occurrence clustering excluded repertoires with fewer than 30,000 or more than 120,000 public chains, plus five with anomalous nucleotide sharing. TCRdb took over this immuneACCESS table, retaining in-frame rearrangements with V and J assigned. Such tables are incomplete; in checked studies, under half of the missing clones stem from an unresolved V gene, and the remainder is unexplained. The V and J calls and the clone size are those of that table, but D and trimming were determined from the DNA. For this sample the table gives more than 70,000 clones, of which about 70% were detected only once. Clones ranked in the top ten supply 7.5% to 9% of the sample.

From cysteine to phenylalanine, the CDR3 is 17 amino acids long. The read is trimmed to its CDR3 DNA, 51 bases read in frame from base 1. Per the germline V gene, SGHDT is the CDR1 and YYEEEE is the CDR2. V loses 6 bases, J loses 6 bases, and the germline ends lie 22 bases apart. This record comes from a study of cytomegalovirus exposure and HLA in healthy donors (dated by TCRdb to about 2017). Looking at the study overall: An earlier analysis of several hundred of the donors reported 250 to 300 Gb of sequence data and about 100 million unique TCR beta sequences from about 179 million T cells. Typing coverage varied by locus: roughly 629-640 donors for A, B, C, DRB1 and DQB1; 500 to 550 for DQA1; around 570 for DPA1; roughly 450 for DPB1. About 280 gigabases of sequencing data and roughly 80 million unique TCR sequences made up an early release that covered 500 to 700 HLA-typed donors. A later analysis re-examined previously published TCR beta repertoires from just over 650 donors and added high-resolution HLA genotyping to investigate patterns of TCR occurrence. Because of strong linkage in the cohort, five DR-DQ haplotypes were treated as single units for association and clustering. To decide whether each TCR beta V gene segment behaved as functional or pseudogenic, an earlier analysis of over 500 of the donors relied on high-throughput TCR beta sequencing. Both class I and class II loci were covered by HLA typing, at four-digit resolution. Across about 370 genotyped donors of the cohort, an average of approximately 240,000 unique TCR beta nucleotide sequences per donor were sequenced, and around 19% of those sequences were non-productive. High-throughput TCR immunosequencing, statistical association of individual TCRs with disease status, and machine learning were combined to predict cytomegalovirus infection status. Among the roughly 390 genotyped donors, about 83% belonged to the genetic ancestry cluster associated with self-reported Caucasian donors. Rather than drawing on any new phenotypic data, the later analysis identified candidate immune exposures from TCR beta sequences and the way those sequences occurred across donors. Every discovery cohort repertoire had been produced on one sequencing platform. The study was designed to test whether signatures of past pathogen exposure could be identified by cataloging public T cell receptors. The study profiled the T cell repertoires of fewer than 850 subjects by immunosequencing and related them to cytomegalovirus serostatus. A later genetic analysis used genome-wide SNP genotypes for about 60% of the 666 donors, treating that subset as a discovery cohort. Alongside the repertoire data, information on donor age, sex, ethnicity and CMV serostatus was compiled. Along with the approximately 700-subject first cohort, a separate validation cohort of some 130 different subjects was used.

On the study overall, not on this receptor specifically: In a later genetic analysis, fewer N-insertions in productive TCRs were reported among donors in an Asian-associated ancestry cluster than the approximately 630-donor mean. The classifier was reported to diagnose cytomegalovirus status with high specificity and sensitivity in both the original and validation cohorts. The only immune exposure information available for the cohort was CMV serostatus. Most TCR sequences were observed very rarely across donors, whereas some public TCRs were present in many individuals. The earlier analysis of nearly 600 of the donors excluded 15 to 20 rarely observed V segments, including chromosome 9 orphons, because counts were too low. The cohort was sequenced for TCR beta chains only, and without alpha or paired-chain data the features that could be detected were limited. A cluster of highly shared sequence variants was judged likely to be a technical artifact of the sequencing pipeline. A total of 164 TCR beta chains were listed by the study as associated with cytomegalovirus. A later analysis found that TCR association rates varied across HLA loci, with DRB1 alleles showing the most associated TCRs and HLA-C alleles the fewest. An association between a missense DCLRE1C variant and V-gene and J-gene trimming of TCR beta chains was found in a later genetic analysis and replicated in an independent cohort. In an earlier analysis of over 550 of the donors, most TCR beta V segments were observed in productive rearrangements about 90% or about 30% of the time, broadly matching IMGT annotations. A further reported finding was that TCR beta sequences accurately predicted the HLA-A and HLA-B alleles for most subjects in the first cohort. Because some donors lacked HLA typing at each locus, the association tests relied only on the typed subset. Assigning TCR associations to individual alleles was difficult when HLA alleles, especially DR and DQ, strongly co-occurred. A later analysis associated roughly 17,000 TCR beta sequences with specific HLA alleles at a false discovery rate of 0.05. In a later analysis, HLA-associated TCR beta chains were found to be more clonally expanded and to have lower generation probabilities than equally common non-associated chains. In a later analysis, most CMV-associated TCR beta chains were found to appear HLA-restricted, with HLA associations seemingly driven largely by CMV exposure. A few of the identified cytomegalovirus-associated TCR beta chains were confirmed in vitro to be specific for cytomegalovirus antigens. Sequencing depth was assumed to be roughly uniform across donors in the presence/absence analyses, though that assumption may not hold. According to a later analysis, parvovirus B19, influenza, CMV and Epstein-Barr virus appeared linked to several top co-occurrence clusters. The authors suggested that the approach could potentially be generalized to other disease states and immunological phenotypes. The 87-base-pair reads could not distinguish some IMGT-functional V segments, including TRBV6-2 and TRBV6-3, so those segments were excluded. Correlated functional status among segregating V segments might reflect linkage disequilibrium, but an unknown experimental factor could not be ruled out.

Sequencing was done on a sample of PBMCs. This receptor was identified in a man aged 35 to 55 in good health and CMV-seropositive. The rearranged chain carries TRBV5-6 and TRBJ1-6; no D gene can be assigned with confidence. Here is the DNA: TGTGCCAGCACCAAGGAAGCGGGCGAGTCCGGTAATTCACCCCTCCACTTT. Its protein product is CASTKEAGESGNSPLHF.